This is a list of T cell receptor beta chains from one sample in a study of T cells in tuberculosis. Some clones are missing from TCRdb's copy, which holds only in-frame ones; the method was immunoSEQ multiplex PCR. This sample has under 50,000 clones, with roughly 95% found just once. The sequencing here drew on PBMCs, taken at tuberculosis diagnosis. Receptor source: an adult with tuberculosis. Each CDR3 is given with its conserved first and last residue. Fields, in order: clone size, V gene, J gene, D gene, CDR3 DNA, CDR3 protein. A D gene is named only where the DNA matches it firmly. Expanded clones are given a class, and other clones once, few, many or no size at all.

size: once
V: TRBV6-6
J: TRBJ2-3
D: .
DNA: TGTGCCAGCAGTTACTCGAGGGGGGGCCTCGATACGCAGTATTTT
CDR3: CASSYSRGGLDTQYF

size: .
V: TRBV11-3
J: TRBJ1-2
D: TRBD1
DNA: TGTGCCAGCAGCTTGGGACAGCCGTTGGGCTACACCTTC
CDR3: CASSLGQPLGYTF

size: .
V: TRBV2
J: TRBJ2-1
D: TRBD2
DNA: TGTGCCTCTCTCGGGGGGGCCACCTACAATGAGCAGTTCTTC
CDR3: CASLGGATYNEQFF

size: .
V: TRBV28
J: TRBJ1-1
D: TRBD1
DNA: TGTGCCAGCAGACTACAGGGGCGAAACACTGAAGCTTTCTTT
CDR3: CASRLQGRNTEAFF

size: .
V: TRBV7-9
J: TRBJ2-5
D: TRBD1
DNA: TGTGCCAGCAGCTTAGCGGGACAGGGTTGGGAGACCCAGTACTTC
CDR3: CASSLAGQGWETQYF

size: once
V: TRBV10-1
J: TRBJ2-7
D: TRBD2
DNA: TGCGCCAGCAGTGCGGCACGGGAGGGACAGCAGTACTTC
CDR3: CASSAAREGQQYF

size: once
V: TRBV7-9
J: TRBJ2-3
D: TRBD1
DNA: TGTGCCAGCAGCTTAGCGCTTGGGACAGGGAGCGCAGATACGCAGTATTTT
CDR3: CASSLALGTGSADTQYF

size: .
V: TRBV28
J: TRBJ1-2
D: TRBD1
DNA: TGTGCCAGCATTGAGTCAGGGGGGCGGTTTGGCTATGGCTACACCTTC
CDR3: CASIESGGRFGYGYTF

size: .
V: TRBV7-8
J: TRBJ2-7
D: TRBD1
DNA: TGTGCCAGCAGCTTAGCACAGGGGCTAACCTACGAGCAGTACTTC
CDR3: CASSLAQGLTYEQYF

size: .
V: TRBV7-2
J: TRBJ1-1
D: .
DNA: TGTGCCAGCATCACTAGAGGTCTCACTGAAGCTTTCTTT
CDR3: CASITRGLTEAFF

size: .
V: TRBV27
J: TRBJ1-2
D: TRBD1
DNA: TGTGCCAGCAGTTTCCGGACAGGGAGCGGGTATGGCTACACCTTC
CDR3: CASSFRTGSGYGYTF

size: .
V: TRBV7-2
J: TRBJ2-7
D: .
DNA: TGTGCCAGCAGCCGAGGACTCGACTCCTACGAGCAGTACTTC
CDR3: CASSRGLDSYEQYF

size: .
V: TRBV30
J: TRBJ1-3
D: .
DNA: TGTGCCTGGAGTGGGACAGCTATTTTCTCTGGAAACACCATATATTTT
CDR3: CAWSGTAIFSGNTIYF

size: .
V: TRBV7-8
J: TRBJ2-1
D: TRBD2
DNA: TGTGCCAGCAGCCGTAGCGGGGGATTCTCCTACAATGAGCAGTTCTTC
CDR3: CASSRSGGFSYNEQFF

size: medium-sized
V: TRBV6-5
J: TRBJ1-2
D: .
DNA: TGTGCCAGGAGGCGCTACACCTTC
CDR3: CARRRYTF

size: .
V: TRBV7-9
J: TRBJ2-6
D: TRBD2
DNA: TGTGCCAGCAGCCCACGGGGGGGGAAACCCTACTCTGGGGCCAACGTCCTGACTTTC
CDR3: CASSPRGGKPYSGANVLTF

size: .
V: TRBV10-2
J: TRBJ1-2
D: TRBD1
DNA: TGCGCCAGTGTCGACAGGGTGCACTATGGCTACACCTTC
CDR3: CASVDRVHYGYTF

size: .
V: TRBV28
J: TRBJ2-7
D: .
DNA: TGTGCCAGCAGTACAGGGCTTCTCTACGAGCAGTACTTC
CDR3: CASSTGLLYEQYF

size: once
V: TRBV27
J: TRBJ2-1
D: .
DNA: TGTGCCAGCAGTTTTGGCGGAGTCAATGAGCAGTTCTTC
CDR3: CASSFGGVNEQFF

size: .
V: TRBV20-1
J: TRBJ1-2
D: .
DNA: TGCAGTGCTAGTGAGGTGGGCTACACCTTC
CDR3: CSASEVGYTF

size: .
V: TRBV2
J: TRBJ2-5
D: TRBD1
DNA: TGTGCCAGCAGTTCCGGGACAGGGATGGAGACCCAGTACTTC
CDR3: CASSSGTGMETQYF

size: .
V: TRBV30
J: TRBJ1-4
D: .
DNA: TGTGCCTGGCGGGCGGGCAACGGTGAAAAACTGTTTTTT
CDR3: CAWRAGNGEKLFF

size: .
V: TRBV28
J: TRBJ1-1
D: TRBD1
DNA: TGTGCCAGCAGTTTGGTAGGGGGCGCAAACACTGAAGCTTTCTTT
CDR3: CASSLVGGANTEAFF

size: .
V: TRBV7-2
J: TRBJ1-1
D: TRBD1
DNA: TGTGCCAGCAGCTTGGAAGCCGGGACAGGGGTCACTGAAGCTTTCTTT
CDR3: CASSLEAGTGVTEAFF